The 5 T cell receptor beta chains in this list originate from one sample, sequenced in a study of T cell clonality in common variable immunodeficiency. The repertoire was sequenced with immunoSEQ multiplex PCR; TCRdb's copy has only in-frame clones and lacks some. The sample contains about 74,000 clones, none of them singletons. The sequencing sample was made of peripheral blood mononuclear cells. The receptors were gathered from a person aged 18-70 years in good health.

This clone has a count of ten or more. From the germline J gene comes the end of the CDR3, since the read stops 3 residues before it. The chain couples TRBV30 to TRBJ1-5, with 7 bases matching TRBD1. CDR3 length equals 14 residues. Looked up from germline, CDR1 is GTSNPN and CDR2 is SVGIG (reference sequence). V was pared by 3 bases and J by 5 bases, with 7 bases of the junction left unmatched. CDR3 loop: CAWSLGTAYQPQHF. CDR3 DNA, as far as it was read: TGTGCCTGGAGCCTAGGGACAGCCTATCAGCCC.

This clone occurred many times. The read is 3 residues too short to cover the CDR3 end, so that end is filled in from the germline J gene. The V call is TRBV29-1, the J call TRBJ2-2, with TRBD2 matching 9 bases. V was pared by 7 bases and J by 1 base, with 4 bases of the junction left unmatched. Germline V gives CDR1 SQVTM, CDR2 ANQGSEA. The CDR3 totals 14 residues. The CDR3 is CSAGLALNTGELFF. The CDR3 bases that were read are TGCAGCGCGGGACTAGCCCTGAACACCGGGGAG.

This clone was seen ten or more times. The read finishes 3 residues shy of the CDR3 end, and the germline J gene is used to complete it. V and J are TRBV19 and TRBJ1-2, with 9 bases matching TRBD1. V was clipped by 2 bases and J by 4 bases; unmatched bases: 5. This CDR3 contains 15 residues. Germline V gene lookup returns CDR1 LNHDA and CDR2 SQIVND (reference sequence). The DNA read from the CDR3 is TGTGCCAGTAGTATACGAGGACAGGGGAGCTATGGC. It specifies CASSIRGQGSYG. The full CDR3 is CASSIRGQGSYGYTF.

In this sample, this clone turned up many times. Sequencing ends 3 residues short of the CDR3 end; the germline J gene provides the rest. The chain uses TRBV10-3 and TRBJ1-2; 8 positions agree with TRBD1. Per the germline V gene, CDR1 is ENHRY and CDR2 is SYGVKD. The CDR3 covers 14 residues. CDR3 DNA, as far as it was read: TGTGCCACCACCCCTGGAATGGGCAGGGGGCGG. Translation gives CATTPGMGRGR. In full, the CDR3 is CATTPGMGRGRYTF.

This clone was recorded many times. The CDR3 extends 3 residues past the end of the read, so its final part is completed from the germline J gene. This chain connects TRBV7-2 to TRBJ2-1; D not certain. From germline, CDR1 is SGHTA and CDR2 FQGNSA. V dropped 2 bases and J dropped 9 bases, with 8 bases sitting between them. The CDR3 is 12 amino acids. The CDR3 loop is CASSLRFLEQFF. The covered CDR3 bases are TGTGCCAGCAGCTTACGGTTTCTTGAG.